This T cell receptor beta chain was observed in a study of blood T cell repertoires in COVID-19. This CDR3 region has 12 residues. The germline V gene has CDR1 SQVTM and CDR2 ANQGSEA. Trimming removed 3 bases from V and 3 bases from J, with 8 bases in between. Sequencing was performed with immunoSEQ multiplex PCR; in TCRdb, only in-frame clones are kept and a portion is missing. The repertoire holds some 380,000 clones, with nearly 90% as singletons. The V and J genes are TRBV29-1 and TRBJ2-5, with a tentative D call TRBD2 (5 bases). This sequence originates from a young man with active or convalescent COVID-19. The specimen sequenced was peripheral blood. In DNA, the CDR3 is TGCAGCGTTGACCCGGGAAAAGAGACCCAGTACTTC. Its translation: CSVDPGKETQYF. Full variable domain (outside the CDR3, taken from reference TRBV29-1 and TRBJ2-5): SAVISQKPSRDICQRGTSLTIQCQVDSQVTMMFWYRQQPGQSLTLIATANQGSEATYESGFVIDKFPISRPNLTFSTLTVSNMSPEDSSIYLCSVDPGKETQYFGPGTRLLVL.